This TCR beta chain emerged from a study of OX40 agonist ivuxolimab in advanced cancers. This clone was counted a few times. The assay was immunoSEQ multiplex PCR, and TCRdb's table has in-frame clones only and misses some. The data contain around 70,000 clones, around 84% of them singletons. Autoimmune disease history or systemic immunosuppression disqualified patients. The TCR originated in an adult with an advanced solid tumor such as melanoma, head and neck, liver or kidney cancer. Source: CD4+ or CD8+ T cells sorted from blood, taken in a trial of the OX40 agonist ivuxolimab.

The CDR3 nucleotides read TGTGCCAGCAGCTTAGTAGGCGGCACTGAAGCTTTCTTT. This codes for CASSLVGGTEAFF. The rearrangement joins TRBV11-2 to TRBJ1-1; D gene uncertain. V was trimmed by 1 base and J by 4 bases, leaving 7 bases between them. Germline V gives CDR1 SGHAT, CDR2 FQNNGV. This CDR3 region has 13 residues.